This T cell receptor (beta chain) emerged from a study of OX40 agonist ivuxolimab in advanced cancers. About the study as a whole: Ivuxolimab, which targeted the costimulatory receptor OX40 (CD134), was an agonistic, fully human IgG2 monoclonal antibody. Intravenous ivuxolimab was administered to patients every 2 weeks at six dose levels: 0.01, 0.1, 0.3, 1.5, 3 and 10 mg/kg. Of the roughly 53 patients in dose escalation, about 20 had hepatocellular carcinoma, around 15 had melanoma, 9 had renal cell carcinoma and 9 had head and neck cancer. A male proportion of 82.7% and a mean age of approximately 61 years, ranging from 23 to 79, were recorded for the dose-escalation cohort. Prior anti-PD-1, anti-PD-L1 or anti-CTLA-4 therapy was permitted, and 40% of dose-escalation patients had received checkpoint inhibitors. Partial responses were achieved by three dose-escalation patients, of whom one had hepatocellular carcinoma and two had cutaneous melanoma. Peripheral TCRbeta sequencing was intended to test whether TCR sequence diversity was altered and clonal T-cell expansion was caused by ivuxolimab. The paper describes the monotherapy dose-escalation part (N of about 55 patients) of the phase I trial of ivuxolimab. Broader findings and caveats from the paper: Clonal expansion of both CD4+ and CD8+ blood T cells was observed from baseline to week 6 at doses 0.1 to 3.0 mg/kg. Low levels of normalized T-cell clonal expansion were also seen in some patients who did not respond. Antigen specificity was not determined for the clonally expanded peripheral T cells. After ivuxolimab, CD8+ T cells had more expanded clones than CD4+ T cells on average. Partial responders in the 0.1-3.0 mg/kg groups had among the lowest normalized peripheral clonal expansion, especially among CD8+ T cells.

The germline ends are 4 bases apart after V is trimmed by 0 bases and J by 1 base. CDR1 is given as MNHEY and CDR2 as SMNVEV, both from the germline V gene (reference sequence). Its CDR3 holds 13 amino acids, cysteine through phenylalanine. The kept DNA is CDR3 alone, 39 bases in frame from the first base. The trial excluded patients who had a history of autoimmune disease or who were on systemic immunosuppression. Peripheral blood for TCR sequencing was collected from all dose cohorts at baseline, on cycle 4 day 1, and on cycle 7 day 1. The samples were taken from a phase I, first-in-human, multicenter, open-label dose-escalation trial of ivuxolimab. Adults with locally advanced or metastatic head and neck squamous cell, hepatocellular, melanoma or renal cell carcinoma were enrolled in the trial. Before TCR sequencing, CD4+ and CD8+ T cells were separately sorted from peripheral blood. To sequence the TCRbeta CDR3 region, genomic DNA was isolated from the sorted cells. The immunoSEQ Assay was used for sequencing of TCRbeta CDR3 regions. TCRdb's version of the immuneACCESS table is confined to in-frame rearrangements and falls short of the full clone set. An unresolved V gene accounts for under half of the shortfall where checked; the remainder is of unknown origin. In all, the sample holds under 25,000 clones, and around 84% of those were seen once. 21% of the sample rests with the top ten.

On this clone: Its binding antigen is unknown. No qualities accompany the bases; no much larger clone lies one base away.

The source of this sequence is an adult with an advanced solid tumor such as melanoma, head and neck, liver or kidney cancer. Sequences were derived from CD4+ or CD8+ T cells sorted from blood, sampled in a trial of the OX40 agonist ivuxolimab. The chain was built from TRBV27 and TRBJ2-7; no D gene is confidently identified. The CDR3 protein is CASSLSGSYEQYF. The DNA sequence reads TGTGCCAGCAGTTTATCCGGGTCCTACGAGCAGTACTTC.